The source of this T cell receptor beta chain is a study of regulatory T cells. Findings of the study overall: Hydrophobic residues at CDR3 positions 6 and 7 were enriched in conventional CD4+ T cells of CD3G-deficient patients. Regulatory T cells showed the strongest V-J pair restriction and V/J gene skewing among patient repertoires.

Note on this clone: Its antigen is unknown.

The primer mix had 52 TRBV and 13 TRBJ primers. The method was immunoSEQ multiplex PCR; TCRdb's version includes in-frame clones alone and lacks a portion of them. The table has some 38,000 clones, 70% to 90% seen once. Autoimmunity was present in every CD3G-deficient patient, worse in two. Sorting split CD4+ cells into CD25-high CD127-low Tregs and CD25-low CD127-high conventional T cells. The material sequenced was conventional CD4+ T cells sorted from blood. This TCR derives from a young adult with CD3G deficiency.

The CDR3 DNA reads as TGCGCCAGCAGCGGCCGGGACCAAGAGACCCAGTACTTC. Translation: CASSGRDQETQYF. The chain combines TRBV5-1 with TRBJ2-5; no clear D. This CDR3 region has 13 residues. Trimming took off 4 bases at V and 0 bases at J, with 7 bases between the two ends. The V gene's germline CDR1 is SGHRS and CDR2 YFSETQ.